The entry that follows covers one T cell receptor beta chain sequence. It was with 60 Vbeta and 13 Jbeta primers that the PCR ran. In the authors' workflow: In a later analysis, of 84 million or so unique beta chains, about 12 million appeared in at least two donors. Data came from immunoSEQ multiplex PCR; TCRdb stores just in-frame clones and leaves some out. V and J calls and clone size are given by that table; D and trimming were obtained from the DNA. In the table there are about 170,000 clones, approximately 81% of which are singletons. The ends were cut back, 2 bases at V and 4 bases at J, with 6 bases in the middle. Germline V gene data show CDR1 as MNHNY and CDR2 as SVGAGI (reference sequence). The CDR3 totals 13 residues. Healthy bone marrow donors made up the donors. This record comes from a study of cytomegalovirus exposure and HLA in healthy donors.

Sequencing was carried out using PBMCs. This rearrangement joins TRBV6-6 to TRBJ1-5; D unresolved. The sequence derives from a man aged 25 to 40 in good health and CMV-seropositive. CDR3 sequence (DNA): TGTGCCAGCAGTTACAGGGAGAATCAGCCCCAGCATTTT. It translates to CASSYRENQPQHF.